This T cell receptor beta chain was sequenced in a study of cytomegalovirus exposure and HLA in healthy donors. Profiled with immunoSEQ multiplex PCR; TCRdb holds only in-frame clones, not every one. Counted here are about 100,000 clones, about 95% occurring once; the ten biggest clones make up roughly 0.9%. The germline V gene encodes CDR1 DFQATT and CDR2 SNEGSKA (reference sequence). The CDR3 spans 11 residues. The clonotype comes from a young woman in good health and CMV-seronegative. Sequenced input: PBMCs. The J gene is TRBJ1-5, the V gene TRBV20-1, with a possible D match to TRBD1 (5 bases). The CDR3 DNA follows: TGCGGGGGGGGTAGCAATCAGCCCCAGCATTTT. Encoded protein: CGGGSNQPQHF.